Below, 30 T cell receptor beta chains from the same sample are listed, as sequenced in a study of T-cell memory formation after mild COVID-19. One entry per CDR3 protein results from TCRdb running MiXCR on the 5' RACE reads. The sample includes roughly 130,000 distinct CDR3 sequences, around 6.3% seen only once; the top ten take roughly 2%. Sequenced material: PBMCs or a T cell subset sorted from them (not recorded which). Receptors were obtained from an adult woman who had mild COVID-19 (a few samples of this study predate the infection). Cell type and time point are not known.

J is TRBJ1-1 and V is TRBV12-3 or TRBV12-4; D is ambiguous. V was cut by 3 bases and J by 2 bases, with 7 bases left in between. The CDR3 totals 13 residues. Here the CDR3 DNA reads TGTGCCAGCAGTTTGTGGCATAACACTGAAGCTTTCTTT. Translated, it gives CASSLWHNTEAFF.

This clonotype was recorded a few times. The chain recombines TRBV2 with TRBJ2-2, with D possibly matching TRBD1 (5 bases). Trimming stripped 3 bases from V and 3 bases from J, with 14 bases between. The CDR3 is 16 residues long. The germline V gene has CDR1 SNHLY and CDR2 FYNNEI. The CDR3 is CASSDGRTRDTGELFF. CDR3 DNA sequence: TGTGCCAGCAGTGATGGACGGACACGGGACACCGGGGAGCTGTTTTTT. The full variable domain, in which reference TRBV2 and TRBJ2-2 provide the parts outside the CDR3, is EPEVTQTPSHQVTQMGQEVILRCVPISNHLYFYWYRQILGQKVEFLVSFYNNEISEKSEIFDDQFSVERPDGSNFTLKIRSTKLEDSAMYFCASSDGRTRDTGELFFGEGSRLTVL.

About this clonotype itself: Germline is not matched at one junction end, which may reflect a read error. This chain uses TRBV7-7 with TRBJ2-5; D gene ambiguous. The germline CDR1 and CDR2 sequences are SSHAT and FNYEAQ (reference sequence). CDR3 length: 13 amino acids. The DNA of the CDR3 is TGTGCTAGCAGCTTAAACTTCCAAGAGACCCAGTACTTC. This encodes CASSLNFQETQYF.

The sample holds many counts of this clonotype. The chain employs TRBV15 and TRBJ2-5; tentative D call: TRBD1 (5 bases). The germline V gene encodes CDR1 LNHNV and CDR2 YYDKDF (reference sequence). The length of the CDR3 is 13 residues. Deletions cut 1 base from V and 3 bases from J, with 6 bases between. The CDR3 nucleotides are TGTGCCACCAGCAGAGGACAGAAAGAGACCCAGTACTTC. Amino acids: CATSRGQKETQYF.

This clonotype has more than one count but fewer than ten. The gene calls are TRBV12-3 or TRBV12-4 and TRBJ1-2; 9 bases align to TRBD1. There are 15 residues in the CDR3. V was clipped by 5 bases and J by 4 bases; unmatched bases: 8. In nucleotides, the CDR3 is TGTGCCAGCAGTCCCGCACAGGGGGCCGGCTATGGCTACACCTTC. It yields the protein CASSPAQGAGYGYTF.

In its sample, this clonotype was seen a few times. The chain uses TRBV10-3 and TRBJ2-3; D may be TRBD1 or TRBD2 (6 bases each). Trimming stripped 6 bases from V and 5 bases from J, with 21 bases between. Looked up from germline, CDR1 is ENHRY and CDR2 is SYGVKD. This CDR3 spans 16 amino acids. The chain's CDR3 is CAIRTGSGTPVDTQYF. Here the CDR3 DNA reads TGTGCCATCAGAACAGGGTCCGGGACTCCCGTAGATACGCAGTATTTT.

In this sample, this clonotype turned up many times. V and J are TRBV12-3 or TRBV12-4 and TRBJ1-5; no clear D gene. This CDR3 is 16 amino acids long. The V end was cut by 3 bases, the J end by 0 bases, with 12 bases between. CDR3 loop: CASSLNGLNSNQPQHF. CDR3 in DNA: TGTGCCAGCAGTTTGAATGGACTGAATAGCAATCAGCCCCAGCATTTT.

The chain carries TRBV5-1 and TRBJ1-6, with D maybe TRBD1 (5 bases). CDR1 and CDR2 from the germline V gene are SGHRS and YFSETQ. Trimming removed 0 bases from V and 6 bases from J, with 7 bases in between. This CDR3 contains 14 residues. CDR3 amino acids: CASSLGDGNSPLHF. In nucleotides, the CDR3 is TGCGCCAGCAGCTTGGGGGACGGTAATTCACCCCTCCACTTT.

In its sample, this clonotype was seen many times. The genes are TRBV7-2 and TRBJ2-7; no clear D. The CDR3 length is 15 residues. CDR1 is SGHTA and CDR2 is FQGNSA in the germline V gene. The V end was cut by 1 base, the J end by 2 bases, with 12 bases between. This CDR3 reads CASSLVGRDTYEQYF. In DNA, the CDR3 is TGTGCCAGCAGCTTAGTGGGCCGAGATACCTACGAGCAGTACTTC.

Comments on this clonotype: Its ends do not fully match the called genes, so a read error is possible. This sequence joins TRBV27 and TRBJ2-7, with 9 positions matching TRBD1. This CDR3 is 11 amino acids long. Germline V gives CDR1 MNHEY, CDR2 SMNVEV (reference sequence). The chain's CDR3 is CASSPGTGYWF. The CDR3 nucleotides are TGTGCCAGCAGTCCAGGGACAGGGTACTGGTTC.

This clonotype turned up a few times. The chain couples TRBV5-1 to TRBJ2-5; D remains ambiguous. The germline gives CDR1 SGHRS, CDR2 YFSETQ. V lost 0 bases and J lost 6, with 15 bases in between. This CDR3 comprises 15 residues. In DNA, the CDR3 is TGCGCCAGCAGCTTGGCCGGAAGTTTAAAGAAGACCCAGTACTTC. Translation gives CASSLAGSLKKTQYF.

This clonotype has only a few counts. V usage is TRBV20-1 and J usage is TRBJ2-2; D is perhaps TRBD1 (6 bases). Germline CDR1 reads DFQATT; CDR2 reads SNEGSKA (reference sequence). The V gene lost 1 base and the J gene lost 6 bases, with 12 bases spanning the gap. The CDR3 is made up of 14 amino acids. The CDR3 sequence: CSARGPYRAGELFF. Written as DNA, the CDR3 is TGCAGTGCTAGAGGGCCCTACAGGGCCGGGGAGCTGTTTTTT.

This clonotype was counted between two and nine times. The chain joins TRBV12-3 or TRBV12-4 to TRBJ1-6; 8 bases match TRBD1. Trimming cost V 5 bases and J 12 bases; bases outside gene matches: 9. This CDR3 has 14 amino acids. DNA of the CDR3: TGTGCCAGCAGTCTCCCGGGACAGGAAAGACCCCTCCACTTT. This translates into CASSLPGQERPLHF.

The chain has TRBV5-4 and TRBJ1-1, with D hard to call. V lost 10 bases to trimming and J lost 0 bases, with 13 bases between them. Per the germline V gene, CDR1 is SGHNT and CDR2 is YYREEE (reference sequence). This CDR3 contains 13 residues. This chain's CDR3 is CAGSTAMNTEAFF. CDR3 in DNA: TGTGCCGGATCGACGGCTATGAACACTGAAGCTTTCTTT. The full variable domain, rest sourced from reference TRBV5-4 and TRBJ1-1, is ETGVTQSPTHLIKTRGQQVTLRCSSQSGHNTVSWYQQALGQGPQFIFQYYREEENGRGNFPPRFSGLQFPNYSSELNVNALELDDSALYLCAGSTAMNTEAFFGQGTRLTVV.

This chain connects TRBV11-2 to TRBJ2-7; D is perhaps TRBD1 (5 bases). This CDR3 has 15 residues. With 4 bases removed from V and 1 base from J, the gap between germline ends came to 14 bases. The germline gives CDR1 SGHAT, CDR2 FQNNGV. The chain's CDR3 is CASSSQRTLSYEQYF. In DNA form, the CDR3 reads TGTGCCAGCAGCTCCCAGAGGACACTGTCCTACGAGCAGTACTTC. Full variable domain (rest looked up from reference TRBV11-2 and TRBJ2-7): EAGVAQSPRYKIIEKRQSVAFWCNPISGHATLYWYQQILGQGPKLLIQFQNNGVVDDSQLPKDRFSAERLKGVDSTLKIQPAKLEDSAVYLCASSSQRTLSYEQYFGPGTRLTVT.

The rearrangement uses TRBV5-1 and TRBJ2-7; D is unclear. This CDR3 has 14 residues. Germline V gene sequence: CDR1 SGHRS, CDR2 YFSETQ. V lost 0 bases to trimming and J lost 0 bases, with 7 bases between them. The CDR3 DNA reads as TGCGCCAGCAGCTTGGTTTACAACTCCTACGAGCAGTACTTC. It codes for CASSLVYNSYEQYF. Drawing the rest from reference TRBV5-1 and TRBJ2-7, the complete variable domain is KAGVTQTPRYLIKTRGQQVTLSCSPISGHRSVSWYQQTPGQGLQFLFEYFSETQRNKGNFPGRFSGRQFSNSRSEMNVSTLELGDSALYLCASSLVYNSYEQYFGPGTRLTVT.

This clonotype was observed a few times. Compared with germline, one end of the junction differs, possibly owing to a read error. V and J are TRBV20-1 and TRBJ2-1; D is unclear. CDR1 and CDR2 (germline): DFQATT, SNEGSKA (reference sequence). The CDR3 totals 11 residues. CDR3 protein: CRAIKGHEQFF. The CDR3, as DNA: TGCAGGGCTATTAAAGGGCATGAGCAGTTCTTC.

This clonotype was detected ten times or more. The chain links TRBV5-1 to TRBJ2-1, with 7 positions matching TRBD2. V lost 0 bases and J lost 2; bases outside the gene matches: 2. This CDR3 spans 15 amino acids. Germline CDR1 is SGHRS and CDR2 is YFSETQ. CDR3 bases: TGCGCCAGCAGCTTGGATCTAGCGGCCTACAATGAGCAGTTCTTC. This codes for CASSLDLAAYNEQFF.

The chain uses TRBV27 and TRBJ2-6; D is perhaps TRBD1 (5 bases). Trimming shortened V by 6 bases and J by 0 bases, and 15 bases separated the two germline ends. CDR3 length equals 17 residues. Germline assignment: CDR1 MNHEY and CDR2 SMNVEV (reference sequence). The chain's CDR3 is CASRPSYRNSGANVLTF. The CDR3 DNA follows: TGTGCCAGCAGGCCCTCTTACAGGAACTCTGGGGCCAACGTCCTGACTTTC.

This clonotype was detected many times. The V call is TRBV27, the J call TRBJ2-1; D unresolved. V was cut by 1 base and J by 8 bases, with 15 bases left in between. The CDR3 covers 15 residues. The germline V gene encodes CDR1 MNHEY and CDR2 SMNVEV (reference sequence). The CDR3 sequence is CASSLFFGETYEQFF. The CDR3 nucleotides read TGTGCCAGCAGTTTATTTTTTGGGGAAACTTATGAGCAGTTCTTC.

The chain uses TRBV12-3 or TRBV12-4 and TRBJ2-2; TRBD1 agrees at 7 bases. The CDR3 covers 16 residues. V lost 0 bases and J lost 0; bases outside the gene matches: 1. The CDR3 reads CASSLAQGANTGELFF. In nucleotides, the CDR3 is TGTGCCAGCAGTTTAGCGCAGGGGGCGAACACCGGGGAGCTGTTTTTT.

This clonotype was recorded many times. The V gene is TRBV20-1, the J gene TRBJ2-3; the D gene is possibly TRBD2 (5 bases). CDR3 length: 14 residues. Deletions cut 4 bases from V and 0 bases from J, with 11 bases between. Germline assignment: CDR1 DFQATT and CDR2 SNEGSKA (reference sequence). In DNA, the CDR3 is TGCAGTGCTATCTTAACGGGGAGCACAGATACGCAGTATTTT. It yields the protein CSAILTGSTDTQYF.

This clonotype was seen at least ten times. CDR3 sequence: CASSVEGVTATGELFF. CDR3 DNA: TGTGCCAGCAGCGTAGAAGGGGTAACTGCGACCGGGGAGCTGTTTTTT. V and J are TRBV9 and TRBJ2-2, with TRBD1 as a possible D gene (5 bases). Trimming stripped 0 bases from V and 5 bases from J, with 14 bases between. This CDR3 is built from 16 residues. CDR1 SGDLS and CDR2 YYNGEE come from the germline V gene.

The gene calls are TRBV29-1 and TRBJ1-2, with TRBD1 matching over 7 bases. The CDR3 has 20 residues. CDR1 is SQVTM, CDR2 ANQGSEA, per germline. After removal of 6 bases from V and 5 bases from J, the junction contained 30 bases not matched to a gene. The chain's CDR3 is CSVAPRLSLPKGQRDYGYTF. In DNA, the CDR3 is TGCAGCGTGGCCCCCAGACTTAGCCTTCCTAAGGGACAGAGGGATTATGGCTACACCTTC.

The chain joins TRBV9 to TRBJ2-7; a weak D match, TRBD1 (6 bases). CDR3 size: 13 residues. Between the trimmed V and J ends, which lost 3 bases and 2 bases, there was a span of 9 bases. From germline, CDR1 is SGDLS and CDR2 YYNGEE. The CDR3 region has the DNA TGTGCCAGCAGCGCGACAGGCCCCTACGAGCAGTACTTC. Protein sequence: CASSATGPYEQYF.

This clonotype was counted a few times. This chain links TRBV4-1 with TRBJ1-2; D ambiguous. This CDR3 is 14 amino acids long. V was pared by 1 base and J by 4 bases, with 10 bases between. From germline, CDR1 is MGHRA and CDR2 YSYEKL. For the CDR3, the DNA is TGCGCCAGCAGCCAAGCTTCACAGATCTATGGCTACACCTTC. Residues: CASSQASQIYGYTF.

The J gene is TRBJ2-5, the V gene TRBV5-1; D is undetermined. Germline CDR1 is SGHRS and CDR2 is YFSETQ. The CDR3 contains 13 residues. V was shortened by 6 bases and J by 5 bases, with 14 bases between the two germline ends. The CDR3 DNA follows: TGCGCCAGCATGTATAACGCGGAGGAGACCCAGTACTTC. Protein: CASMYNAEETQYF.

The sample holds many counts of this clonotype. J is TRBJ2-1 and V is TRBV7-9, with a tentative D call TRBD2 (5 bases). Deletions cut 4 bases from V and 2 bases from J, with 12 bases between. The CDR3 consists of 15 residues. The germline gives CDR1 SEHNR, CDR2 FQNEAQ (reference sequence). The CDR3 here is CASSSREAAYNEQFF. The DNA for the CDR3 is TGTGCCAGCAGCTCCCGAGAAGCGGCCTACAATGAGCAGTTCTTC.

CDR3 coding DNA: TGTGCCAGTAGTACCAGGACAGGAAACTATGGCTACACCTTC. Its translation is CASSTRTGNYGYTF. J is TRBJ1-2 and V is TRBV19; 7 positions agree with TRBD1. CDR1 is LNHDA and CDR2 is SQIVND in the germline V gene (reference sequence). With 4 bases clipped from V and 2 bases from J, the junction kept 4 bases outside the gene matches. CDR3 length: 14 residues.

The sample holds many counts of this clonotype. The rearrangement joins TRBV6-5 to TRBJ2-3; unclear D gene. This CDR3 has 11 amino acids. V was shortened by 10 bases and J by 6 bases, with 11 bases between the two germline ends. Germline V gives CDR1 MNHEY, CDR2 SVGAGI. The CDR3 is CATSAADTQYF. In DNA form, the CDR3 reads TGTGCCACCTCCGCAGCGGATACGCAGTATTTT.